The text below deals with one T cell receptor beta chain. Profiling relied on immunoSEQ multiplex PCR, and the TCRdb table lists in-frame clones only, not all of them. The table shows about 340,000 clones, with around 80% occurring only once. The ends lost 5 bases at V and 5 bases at J; junction bases unmatched: 10. The CDR3 sequence is 18 residues long. Germline-derived CDR1 and CDR2 are SGHRS and YFSETQ. This entry belongs to a study of blood T cell repertoires in COVID-19. The sequenced sample was peripheral blood. The chain uses TRBV5-1 and TRBJ2-1, with TRBD2 matching over 16 bases. The receptor's source is a young man with active or convalescent COVID-19. In DNA, the CDR3 is TGCGCCAGCAGGACGGGACTAGCGGGAGGGCGCTGGGACAATGAGCAGTTCTTC. The encoded protein is CASRTGLAGGRWDNEQFF.